This T cell receptor (beta chain) was sequenced in a study of cytomegalovirus exposure and HLA in healthy donors. Vbeta (60) and Jbeta (13) primers were used in the PCR. Using immunoSEQ multiplex PCR, the repertoire was profiled, and TCRdb retains in-frame clones only, with some absent. The sample carries tens of thousands of clones, about 53% recorded once. This clone showed up just a few times. V was pared by 0 bases and J by 4 bases, with 9 bases of the junction left unmatched. The CDR3 is 17 residues long. Germline CDR1 and CDR2: SGHDT and YYEEEE. This sequence originates from a woman between 40 and 50 years old in good health and CMV-seropositive. The chain couples TRBV5-6 to TRBJ1-5; 8 positions agree with TRBD1. Sequencing was carried out using PBMCs. CDR3 bases: TGTGCCAGCAGCTTGGCCTTCGGGCAGGGGGCTAATCAGCCCCAGCATTTT. This gives the protein CASSLAFGQGANQPQHF. Using reference TRBV5-6 and TRBJ1-5 for the parts outside the CDR3, the full variable domain is DAGVTQSPTHLIKTRGQQVTLRCSPKSGHDTVSWYQQALGQGPQFIFQYYEEEERQRGNFPDRFSGHQFPNYSSELNVNALLLGDSALYLCASSLAFGQGANQPQHFGDGTRLSIL.